The entry below gives a single TCR beta chain sequence along with its context. Its target is not known. TCRdb re-analysed the 5' RACE reads in MiXCR, keeping a single row per CDR3 protein. This sample has hundreds of thousands of distinct CDR3 sequences; approximately 13% occur once, and the top ten carry about 15%. The record originates from a study of T cells after yellow fever vaccination. CDR1 and CDR2 from the germline V gene are SGHNT and YYREEE (reference sequence). J was trimmed by 5 bases and V by 4 bases; bases with no gene match: 4. This CDR3 contains 14 residues. Study findings and constraints: Once the booster was given, most primary-vaccination clones reappeared, at more than 95% for CD4 and around 90% for CD8. A weaker but faster secondary response was observed, peaking on day 5 versus 15.

This chain links TRBV5-4 with TRBJ2-2, with 8 nucleotides matching TRBD2. Sequences were derived from PBMCs, sampled on the day of the yellow fever booster vaccination. The receptor comes from a man younger than 45 who received the YFV17D yellow fever vaccine. CDR3 amino acids: CASSKAGETGELFF. CDR3 nucleotide sequence: TGTGCCAGCAGCAAAGCGGGAGAGACCGGGGAGCTGTTTTTT.